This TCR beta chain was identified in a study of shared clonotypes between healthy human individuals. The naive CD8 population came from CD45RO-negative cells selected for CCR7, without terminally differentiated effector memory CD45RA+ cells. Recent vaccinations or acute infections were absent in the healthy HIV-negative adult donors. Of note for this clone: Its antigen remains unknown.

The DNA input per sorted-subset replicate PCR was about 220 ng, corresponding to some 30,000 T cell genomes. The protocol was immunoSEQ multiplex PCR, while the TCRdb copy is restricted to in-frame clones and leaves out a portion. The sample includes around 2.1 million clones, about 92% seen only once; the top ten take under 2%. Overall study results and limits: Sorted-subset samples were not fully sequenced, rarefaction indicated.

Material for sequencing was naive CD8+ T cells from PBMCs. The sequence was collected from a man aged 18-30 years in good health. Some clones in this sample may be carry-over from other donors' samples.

This CDR3 is CASSLNGLAGVVEQFF. The CDR3 nucleotides are TGTGCCAGCAGTTTAAATGGACTAGCGGGAGTCGTTGAGCAGTTCTTC. This sequence joins TRBV27 and TRBJ2-1, with TRBD2 matching over 13 bases. With 2 bases clipped from V and 9 bases from J, the junction kept 7 bases outside the gene matches. Germline lookup yields CDR1 MNHEY and CDR2 SMNVEV (reference sequence). The CDR3 has 16 amino acids.